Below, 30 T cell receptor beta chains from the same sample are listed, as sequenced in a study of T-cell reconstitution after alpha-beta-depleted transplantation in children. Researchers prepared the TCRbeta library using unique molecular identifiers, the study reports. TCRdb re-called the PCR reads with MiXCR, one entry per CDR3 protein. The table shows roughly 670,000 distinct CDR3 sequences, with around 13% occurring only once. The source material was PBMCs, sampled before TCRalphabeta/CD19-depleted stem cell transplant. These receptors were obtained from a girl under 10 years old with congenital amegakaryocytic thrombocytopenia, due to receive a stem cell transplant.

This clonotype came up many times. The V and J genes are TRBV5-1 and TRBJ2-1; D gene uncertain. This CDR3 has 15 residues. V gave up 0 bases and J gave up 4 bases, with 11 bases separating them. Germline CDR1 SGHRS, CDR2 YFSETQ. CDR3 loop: CASSLGLGAYNEQFF. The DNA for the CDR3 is TGCGCCAGCAGCTTGGGACTCGGAGCTTACAATGAGCAGTTCTTC.

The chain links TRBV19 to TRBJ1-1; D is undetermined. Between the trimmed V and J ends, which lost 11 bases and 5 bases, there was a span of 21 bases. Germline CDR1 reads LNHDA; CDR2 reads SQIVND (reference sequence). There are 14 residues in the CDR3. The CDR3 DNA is TGTGCCGGTACTCCCCCCGGGAGGTGGACTGAAGCTTTCTTT. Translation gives CAGTPPGRWTEAFF.

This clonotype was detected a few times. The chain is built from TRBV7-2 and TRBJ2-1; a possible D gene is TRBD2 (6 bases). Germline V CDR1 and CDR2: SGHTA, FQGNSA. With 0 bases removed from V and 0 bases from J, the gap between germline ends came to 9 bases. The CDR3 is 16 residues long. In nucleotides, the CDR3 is TGTGCCAGCAGCTTAGCACCGACTAGCTCCTACAATGAGCAGTTCTTC. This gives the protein CASSLAPTSSYNEQFF. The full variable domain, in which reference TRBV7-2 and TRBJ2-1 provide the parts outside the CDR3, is GAGVSQSPSNKVTEKGKDVELRCDPISGHTALYWYRQSLGQGLEFLIYFQGNSAPDKSGLPSDRFSAERTGGSVSTLTIQRTQQEDSAVYLCASSLAPTSSYNEQFFGPGTRLTVL.

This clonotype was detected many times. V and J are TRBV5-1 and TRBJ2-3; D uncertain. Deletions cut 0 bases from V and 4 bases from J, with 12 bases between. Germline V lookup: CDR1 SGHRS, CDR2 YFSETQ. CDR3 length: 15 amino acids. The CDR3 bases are TGCGCCAGCAGCTTGGGTCCGGGTTCAGCAGATACGCAGTATTTT. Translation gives CASSLGPGSADTQYF.

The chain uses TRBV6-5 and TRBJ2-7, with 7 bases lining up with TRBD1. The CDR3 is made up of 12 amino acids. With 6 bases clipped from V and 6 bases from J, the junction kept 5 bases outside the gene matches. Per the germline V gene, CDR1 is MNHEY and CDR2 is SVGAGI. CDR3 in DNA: TGTGCCAGCAGCCGACAGGGACGCGAGCAGTACTTC. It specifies CASSRQGREQYF.

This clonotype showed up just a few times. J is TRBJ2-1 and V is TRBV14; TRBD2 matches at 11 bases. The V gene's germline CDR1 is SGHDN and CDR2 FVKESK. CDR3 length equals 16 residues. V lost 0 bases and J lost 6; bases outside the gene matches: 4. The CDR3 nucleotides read TGTGCCAGCAGCCAAGATCCGGGACTAGCGGCCAATGAGCAGTTCTTC. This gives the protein CASSQDPGLAANEQFF. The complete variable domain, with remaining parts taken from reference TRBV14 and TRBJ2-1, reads EAGVTQFPSHSVIEKGQTVTLRCDPISGHDNLYWYRRVMGKEIKFLLHFVKESKQDESGMPNNRFLAERTGGTYSTLKVQPAELEDSGVYFCASSQDPGLAANEQFFGPGTRLTVL.

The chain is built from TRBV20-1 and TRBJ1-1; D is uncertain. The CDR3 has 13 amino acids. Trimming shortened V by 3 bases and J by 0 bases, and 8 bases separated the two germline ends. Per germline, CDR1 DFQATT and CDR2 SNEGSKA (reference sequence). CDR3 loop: CSASHTLNTEAFF. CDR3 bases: TGCAGTGCTAGTCACACCTTGAACACTGAAGCTTTCTTT.

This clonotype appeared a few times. CDR3 in amino acids: CSVEGVAGETQYF. The CDR3 DNA is TGCAGCGTTGAAGGGGTAGCGGGAGAGACCCAGTACTTC. The rearrangement joins TRBV29-1 to TRBJ2-5; 7 bases line up with TRBD2. The CDR3 is 13 residues long. The V segment lost 1 base and the J segment 4 bases; nucleotides outside the gene matches: 3. The germline V gene encodes CDR1 SQVTM and CDR2 ANQGSEA.

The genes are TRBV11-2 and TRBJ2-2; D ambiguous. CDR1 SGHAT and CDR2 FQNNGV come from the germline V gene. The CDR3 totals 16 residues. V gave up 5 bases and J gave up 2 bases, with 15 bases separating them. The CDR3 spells CASSAAAQDNTGELFF. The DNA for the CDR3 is TGTGCCAGCAGCGCCGCCGCGCAGGATAACACCGGGGAGCTGTTTTTT.

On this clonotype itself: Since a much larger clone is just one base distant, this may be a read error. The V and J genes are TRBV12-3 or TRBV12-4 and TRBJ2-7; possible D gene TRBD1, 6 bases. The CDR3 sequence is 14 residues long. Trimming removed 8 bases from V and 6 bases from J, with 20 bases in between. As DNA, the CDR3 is TGTGCCAGCGGTACCCGACAGGCAATATCCGAGCAGTACTTC. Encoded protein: CASGTRQAISEQYF.

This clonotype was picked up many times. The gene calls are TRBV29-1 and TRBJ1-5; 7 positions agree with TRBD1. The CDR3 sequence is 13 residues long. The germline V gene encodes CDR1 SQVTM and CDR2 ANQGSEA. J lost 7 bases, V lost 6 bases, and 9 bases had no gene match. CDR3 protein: CSVRGREGQPQHF. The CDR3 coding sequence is TGCAGCGTGAGGGGGCGCGAAGGCCAGCCCCAGCATTTT.

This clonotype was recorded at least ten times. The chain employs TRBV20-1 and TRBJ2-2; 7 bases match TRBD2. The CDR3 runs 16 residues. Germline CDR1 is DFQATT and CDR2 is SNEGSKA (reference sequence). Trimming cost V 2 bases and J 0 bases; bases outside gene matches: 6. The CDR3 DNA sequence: TGCAGTGCTAGACTAGCGGCCAGGTCGAACACCGGGGAGCTGTTTTTT. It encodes CSARLAARSNTGELFF.

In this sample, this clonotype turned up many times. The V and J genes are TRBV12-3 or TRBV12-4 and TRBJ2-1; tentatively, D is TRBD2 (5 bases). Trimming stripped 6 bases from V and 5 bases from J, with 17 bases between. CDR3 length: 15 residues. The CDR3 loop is CASSNRGFKNNEQFF. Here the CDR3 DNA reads TGTGCCAGCAGCAACAGAGGGTTTAAGAACAATGAGCAGTTCTTC.

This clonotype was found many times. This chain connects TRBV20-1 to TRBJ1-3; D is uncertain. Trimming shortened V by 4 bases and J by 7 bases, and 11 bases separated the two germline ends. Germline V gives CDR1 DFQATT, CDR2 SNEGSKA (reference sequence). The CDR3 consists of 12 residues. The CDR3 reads CSATGKPNTIYF. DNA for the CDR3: TGCAGTGCTACCGGGAAACCGAACACCATATATTTT.

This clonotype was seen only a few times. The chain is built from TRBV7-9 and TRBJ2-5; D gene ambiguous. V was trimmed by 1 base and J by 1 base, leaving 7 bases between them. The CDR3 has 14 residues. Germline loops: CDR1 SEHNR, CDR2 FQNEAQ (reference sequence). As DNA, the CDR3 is TGTGCCAGCAGCTTAGAGCAGGTCCAAGAGACCCAGTACTTC. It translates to CASSLEQVQETQYF.

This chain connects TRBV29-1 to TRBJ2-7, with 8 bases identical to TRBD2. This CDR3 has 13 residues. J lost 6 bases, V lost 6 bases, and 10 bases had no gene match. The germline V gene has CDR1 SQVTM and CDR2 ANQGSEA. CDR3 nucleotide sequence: TGCAGCGTCAGAGCCGGACTAGCACTCGAGCAGTACTTC. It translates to CSVRAGLALEQYF.

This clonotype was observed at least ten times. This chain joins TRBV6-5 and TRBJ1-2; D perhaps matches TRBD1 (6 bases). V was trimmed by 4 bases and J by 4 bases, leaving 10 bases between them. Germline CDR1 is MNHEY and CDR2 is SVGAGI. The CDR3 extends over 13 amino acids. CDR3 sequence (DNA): TGTGCCAGCAGTTCCCTGGGGGCCTATGGCTACACCTTC. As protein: CASSSLGAYGYTF.

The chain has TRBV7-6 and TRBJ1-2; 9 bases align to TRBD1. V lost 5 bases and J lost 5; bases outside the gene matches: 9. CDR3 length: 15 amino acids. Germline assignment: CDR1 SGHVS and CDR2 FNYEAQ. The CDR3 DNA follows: TGTGCCAGCAGCACACATGACAGGGGGTTATATGGCTACACCTTC. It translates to CASSTHDRGLYGYTF.

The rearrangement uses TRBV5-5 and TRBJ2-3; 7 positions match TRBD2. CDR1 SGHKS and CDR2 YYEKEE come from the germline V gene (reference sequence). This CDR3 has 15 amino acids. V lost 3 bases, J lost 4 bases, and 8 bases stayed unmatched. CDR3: CASSWGGGQADTQYF. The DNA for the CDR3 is TGTGCCAGCAGCTGGGGGGGAGGGCAAGCAGATACGCAGTATTTT.

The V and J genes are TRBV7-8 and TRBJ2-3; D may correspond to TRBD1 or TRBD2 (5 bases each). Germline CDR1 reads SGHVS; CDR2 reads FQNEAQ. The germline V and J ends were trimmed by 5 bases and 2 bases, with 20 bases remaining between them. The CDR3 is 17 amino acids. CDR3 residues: CASSVTQPGPSTDTQYF. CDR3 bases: TGTGCCAGCAGCGTTACTCAACCGGGACCATCCACAGATACGCAGTATTTT.

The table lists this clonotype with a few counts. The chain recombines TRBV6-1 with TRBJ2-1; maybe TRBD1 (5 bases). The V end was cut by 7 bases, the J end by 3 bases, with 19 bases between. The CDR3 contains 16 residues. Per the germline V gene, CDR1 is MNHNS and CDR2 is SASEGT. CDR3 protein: CASTDTTVWVYNEQFF. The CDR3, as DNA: TGTGCCAGCACCGACACGACAGTCTGGGTCTACAATGAGCAGTTCTTC.

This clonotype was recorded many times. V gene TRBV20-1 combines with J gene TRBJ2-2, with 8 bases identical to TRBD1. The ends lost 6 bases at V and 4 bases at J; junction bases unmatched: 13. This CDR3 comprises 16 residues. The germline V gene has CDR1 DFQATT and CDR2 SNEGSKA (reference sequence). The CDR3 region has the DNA TGCAGTGCGCGCAAACCGGGACAGGTTTCCACCGGGGAGCTGTTTTTT. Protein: CSARKPGQVSTGELFF.

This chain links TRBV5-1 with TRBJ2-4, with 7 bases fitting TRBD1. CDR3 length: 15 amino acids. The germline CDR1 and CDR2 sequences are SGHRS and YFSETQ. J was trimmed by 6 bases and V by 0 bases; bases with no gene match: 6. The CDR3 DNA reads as TGCGCCAGCAGCTTGGGTCCCGGGACAGCAAACATTCAGTACTTC. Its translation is CASSLGPGTANIQYF.

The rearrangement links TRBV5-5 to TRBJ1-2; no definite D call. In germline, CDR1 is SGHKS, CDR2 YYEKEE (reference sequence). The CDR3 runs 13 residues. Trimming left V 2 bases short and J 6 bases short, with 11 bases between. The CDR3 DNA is TGTGCCAGCAGCTTTGGGCCCACCGATGGCTACACCTTC. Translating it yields CASSFGPTDGYTF.

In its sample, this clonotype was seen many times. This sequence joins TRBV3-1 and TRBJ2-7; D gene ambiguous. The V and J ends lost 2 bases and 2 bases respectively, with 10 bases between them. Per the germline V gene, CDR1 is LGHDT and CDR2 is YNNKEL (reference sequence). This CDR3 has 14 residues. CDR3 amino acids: CASSQYALTYEQYF. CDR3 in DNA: TGTGCCAGCAGCCAATACGCGCTGACCTACGAGCAGTACTTC.

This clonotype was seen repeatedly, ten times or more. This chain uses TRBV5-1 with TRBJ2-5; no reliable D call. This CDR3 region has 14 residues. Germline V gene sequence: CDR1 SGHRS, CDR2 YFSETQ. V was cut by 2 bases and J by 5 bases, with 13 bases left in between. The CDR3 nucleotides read TGCGCCAGCAGCTTTGAGAGAACCTACGAGACCCAGTACTTC. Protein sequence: CASSFERTYETQYF. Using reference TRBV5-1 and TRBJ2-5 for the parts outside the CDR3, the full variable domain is KAGVTQTPRYLIKTRGQQVTLSCSPISGHRSVSWYQQTPGQGLQFLFEYFSETQRNKGNFPGRFSGRQFSNSRSEMNVSTLELGDSALYLCASSFERTYETQYFGPGTRLLVL.

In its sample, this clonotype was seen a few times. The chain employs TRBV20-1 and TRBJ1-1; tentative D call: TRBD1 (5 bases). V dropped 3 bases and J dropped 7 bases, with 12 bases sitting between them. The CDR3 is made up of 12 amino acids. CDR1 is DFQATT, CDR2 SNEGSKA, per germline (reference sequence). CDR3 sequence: CSARLREGEAFF. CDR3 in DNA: TGCAGTGCTAGGCTCAGGGAGGGTGAAGCTTTCTTT.

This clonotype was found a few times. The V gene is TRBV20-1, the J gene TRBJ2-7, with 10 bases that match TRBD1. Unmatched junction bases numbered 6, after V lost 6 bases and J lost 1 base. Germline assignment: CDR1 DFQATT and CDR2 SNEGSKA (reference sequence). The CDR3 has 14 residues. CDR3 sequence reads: CSATGTGASYEQYF. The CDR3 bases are TGCAGTGCAACCGGGACAGGGGCTTCCTACGAGCAGTACTTC.

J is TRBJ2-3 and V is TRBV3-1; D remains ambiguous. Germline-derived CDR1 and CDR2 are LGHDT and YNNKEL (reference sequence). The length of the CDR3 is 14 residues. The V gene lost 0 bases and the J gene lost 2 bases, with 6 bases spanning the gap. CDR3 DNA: TGTGCCAGCAGCCAAGAGGGAACCACAGATACGCAGTATTTT. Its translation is CASSQEGTTDTQYF.

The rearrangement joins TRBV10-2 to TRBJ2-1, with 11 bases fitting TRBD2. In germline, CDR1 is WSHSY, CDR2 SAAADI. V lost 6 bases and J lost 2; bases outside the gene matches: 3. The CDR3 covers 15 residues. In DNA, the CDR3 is TGCGCCAGCAGGCTGGGACTAGCGGCCTACAATGAGCAGTTCTTC. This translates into CASRLGLAAYNEQFF.